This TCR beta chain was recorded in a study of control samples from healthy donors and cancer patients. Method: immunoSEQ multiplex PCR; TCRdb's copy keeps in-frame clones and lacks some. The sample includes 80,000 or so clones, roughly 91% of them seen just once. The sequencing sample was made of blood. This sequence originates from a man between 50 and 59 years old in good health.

The CDR3 sequence is CSVDRSYGYTF. The CDR3 DNA reads as TGCAGCGTCGACAGGAGCTATGGCTACACCTTC. The chain couples TRBV29-1 to TRBJ1-2; D perhaps matches TRBD1 (6 bases). Trimming took 6 bases from V and 4 from J, leaving 9 bases between them. In germline, CDR1 is SQVTM, CDR2 ANQGSEA. The CDR3 is 11 amino acids.